These 8 T cell receptor beta chains share one sample of origin, sequenced in a study of shared clonotypes between healthy human individuals. Some clones are missing from TCRdb's copy, which holds only in-frame ones; the method was immunoSEQ multiplex PCR. The sample lists 400,000 or so clones; 95% to 97% were seen once. Material: memory CD8+ T cells sorted from blood. Documented subset: CD45RO+ cells pooled with CCR7-negative TemRA cells. The receptors originated from a man between 25 and 39 years old in good health.

The V gene is TRBV2, the J gene TRBJ1-5; D is perhaps TRBD1 (6 bases). The germline V gene encodes CDR1 SNHLY and CDR2 FYNNEI. V lost 4 bases to trimming and J lost 2 bases, with 12 bases between them. The CDR3 extends over 15 amino acids. CDR3 loop: CASSVQGYGNQPQHF. CDR3 nucleotides: TGTGCCAGCAGTGTTCAGGGGTATGGCAATCAGCCCCAGCATTTT.

The chain has TRBV2 and TRBJ2-7; 11 positions match TRBD1. J was trimmed by 2 bases and V by 6 bases; bases with no gene match: 3. Germline V gene sequence: CDR1 SNHLY, CDR2 FYNNEI. The length of the CDR3 is 14 residues. CDR3 DNA: TGTGCCAGCAGGGACAGGGGGCAACCCTACGAGCAGTACTTC. It specifies CASRDRGQPYEQYF. The whole variable domain, remainder taken from reference TRBV2 and TRBJ2-7, is EPEVTQTPSHQVTQMGQEVILRCVPISNHLYFYWYRQILGQKVEFLVSFYNNEISEKSEIFDDQFSVERPDGSNFTLKIRSTKLEDSAMYFCASRDRGQPYEQYFGPGTRLTVT.

This sequence joins TRBV7-3 and TRBJ2-1; 11 bases match TRBD2. From germline, CDR1 is SGHTA and CDR2 FQGTGA. The CDR3 is made up of 23 amino acids. The V segment lost 1 base and the J segment 0 bases; nucleotides outside the gene matches: 20. In nucleotides, the CDR3 is TGTGCCAGCAGCTTAAGTGCGGCCCTGGGGACTAGCGGTACACCCCCCTCCTACAATGAGCAGTTCTTC. The encoded protein is CASSLSAALGTSGTPPSYNEQFF.

This clone was observed a single time. The rearrangement uses TRBV30 and TRBJ2-6; D not certain. This CDR3 is built from 12 residues. V was pared by 3 bases and J by 4 bases, with 4 bases between. Germline V gene sequence: CDR1 GTSNPN, CDR2 SVGIG (reference sequence). The CDR3 spells CAWRAGANVLTF. CDR3 bases: TGTGCCTGGAGGGCAGGGGCCAACGTCCTGACTTTC.

The gene calls are TRBV5-1 and TRBJ2-3, with no clear D. Per the germline V gene, CDR1 is SGHRS and CDR2 is YFSETQ. V lost 0 bases and J lost 4, with 9 bases in between. This CDR3 comprises 14 residues. The CDR3 loop reads CASSLAPGPDTQYF. The DNA for the CDR3 is TGCGCCAGCAGCTTGGCCCCAGGCCCAGATACGCAGTATTTT.

CDR3 coding DNA: TGTGCCAGCACTGGGGTAGCTGAAGCTTTCTTT. Translating it yields CASTGVAEAFF. This chain joins TRBV28 and TRBJ1-1, with unresolved D. V dropped 7 bases and J dropped 6 bases, with 9 bases sitting between them. Germline assignment: CDR1 MDHEN and CDR2 SYDVKM. This CDR3 comprises 11 residues.

The gene calls are TRBV7-2 and TRBJ1-2, with D possibly being TRBD1 (6 bases). The CDR3 runs to 16 residues. Looked up from germline, CDR1 is SGHTA and CDR2 is FQGNSA. V lost 0 bases, J lost 4 bases, and 15 bases lay in between. The CDR3 loop reads CASSLAGDMRIYGYTF. CDR3 bases: TGTGCCAGCAGCTTAGCAGGGGACATGAGAATCTATGGCTACACCTTC.

The chain carries TRBV18 and TRBJ2-2; D is unclear. Germline V gene lookup returns CDR1 KGHSH and CDR2 LQKENI. The CDR3 runs 19 residues. V lost 6 bases and J lost 5, with 28 bases in between. CDR3 amino acids: CASSSRPGVNQGRTGELFF. CDR3 in DNA: TGTGCCAGCTCCTCCCGACCGGGCGTTAATCAAGGTCGGACCGGGGAGCTGTTTTTT. Filled out from reference TRBV18 and TRBJ2-2, the complete variable domain reads NAGVMQNPRHLVRRRGQEARLRCSPMKGHSHVYWYRQLPEEGLKFMVYLQKENIIDESGMPKERFSAEFPKEGPSILRIQQVVRGDSAAYFCASSSRPGVNQGRTGELFFGEGSRLTVL.